One sample yielded the 21 T cell receptor beta chains listed below, sequenced in a study of shared clonotypes between healthy human individuals. The repertoire was sequenced with immunoSEQ multiplex PCR; TCRdb's copy has only in-frame clones and lacks some. Seen here are 2,500,000 or so clones, around 93% observed once, and the top ten hold roughly 0.34%. The sample taken for sequencing was naive CD4+ T cells from PBMCs. Subset defined: CD45RA+ positively selected. The receptors were sampled from a young man in good health. Some clones in this sample may be carry-over from other donors' samples.

The chain is built from TRBV28 and TRBJ1-4, with TRBD1 matching over 7 bases. Trimming cost V 6 bases and J 1 base; bases outside gene matches: 8. Germline V gene lookup returns CDR1 MDHEN and CDR2 SYDVKM. The CDR3 totals 16 residues. In DNA, the CDR3 is TGTGCCAGCAGCGGACAGGAATTGGGAACTAATGAAAAACTGTTTTTT. Its translation is CASSGQELGTNEKLFF.

The chain links TRBV2 to TRBJ1-5, with no clear D. Per germline, CDR1 SNHLY and CDR2 FYNNEI. V dropped 7 bases and J dropped 4 bases, with 11 bases sitting between them. This CDR3 contains 13 residues. The chain's CDR3 is CASKAGRNQPQHF. The CDR3 bases are TGTGCCAGCAAGGCGGGGAGGAATCAGCCCCAGCATTTT.

V usage is TRBV7-9 and J usage is TRBJ1-1, with 10 nucleotides matching TRBD1. The CDR3 contains 16 residues. The J segment lost 5 bases and the V segment lost 1 base, leaving 7 bases of the junction unmatched. Germline V gene data show CDR1 as SEHNR and CDR2 as FQNEAQ (reference sequence). Here the CDR3 DNA reads TGTGCCAGCAGCTTAGATCCGGGACAGGGGAAGACTGAAGCTTTCTTT. Translated: CASSLDPGQGKTEAFF.

The chain uses TRBV27 and TRBJ2-7; possibly TRBD1 or TRBD2 for D (6 bases each). Germline V gene lookup returns CDR1 MNHEY and CDR2 SMNVEV (reference sequence). The CDR3 runs to 12 residues. With 5 bases removed from V and 7 bases from J, the gap between germline ends came to 12 bases. Written as DNA, the CDR3 is TGTGCCAGCAGTGATCAGGGGAGGGAGCAGTACTTC. The encoded protein is CASSDQGREQYF.

This clone was detected only once. The rearrangement links TRBV2 to TRBJ2-1; TRBD2 matches at 9 bases. Losses at the gene ends were 6 bases for V and 7 bases for J; bases not matched to a gene: 10. The CDR3 is 15 amino acids. Germline V gene data show CDR1 as SNHLY and CDR2 as FYNNEI. The CDR3 sequence: CASSDLSGRLNEQFF. The CDR3, as DNA: TGTGCCAGCAGCGACTTAAGCGGGAGGTTAAATGAGCAGTTCTTC.

CDR3 in DNA: TGCAGCGTTGGGAAGGGACGGGACTACGAGCAGTACTTC. Protein: CSVGKGRDYEQYF. V usage is TRBV29-1 and J usage is TRBJ2-5; perhaps D is TRBD1 or TRBD2 (5 bases each). The J call could be wrong; TRBJ2-7 is a better fit for the DNA end. This CDR3 region has 13 residues. Germline loops: CDR1 SQVTM, CDR2 ANQGSEA.

The chain joins TRBV5-3 to TRBJ2-3; D might be TRBD1 or TRBD2, each matching 6 bases. TRBV5-3 is annotated as an ORF whose role is uncertain. Trimming shortened V by 4 bases and J by 4 bases, and 16 bases separated the two germline ends. The CDR3 has 15 residues. The CDR3 DNA follows: TGTGCCAGAAGCAAGGAGGGGGATCCCCCAGATACGCAGTATTTT. Its protein is CARSKEGDPPDTQYF.

CDR3 protein: CASSVSTNTDTQYF. DNA for the CDR3: TGTGCCAGCAGCGTAAGCACGAACACAGATACGCAGTATTTT. The chain joins TRBV9 to TRBJ2-3; D ambiguous. The CDR3 covers 14 residues. CDR1 SGDLS and CDR2 YYNGEE come from the germline V gene. The germline V and J ends were trimmed by 1 base and 2 bases, with 8 bases remaining between them.

The chain carries TRBV7-8 and TRBJ1-1; possible D gene TRBD1, 5 bases. Germline V gene data show CDR1 as SGHVS and CDR2 as FQNEAQ. The CDR3 is 15 residues long. V dropped 2 bases and J dropped 3 bases, with 13 bases sitting between them. CDR3 sequence reads: CASSLLGGTYTEAFF. Here the CDR3 DNA reads TGTGCCAGCAGCTTATTGGGGGGGACTTACACTGAAGCTTTCTTT.

This chain uses TRBV27 with TRBJ2-2, with D perhaps being TRBD1 or TRBD2 (6 bases each). The CDR3 runs 15 residues. From germline, CDR1 is MNHEY and CDR2 SMNVEV (reference sequence). Trimming left V 3 bases short and J 6 bases short, with 14 bases between. In DNA, the CDR3 is TGTGCCAGCAGTTTTGGCAGGGGAGGTTCCGGGGAGCTGTTTTTT. It yields the protein CASSFGRGGSGELFF.

This chain uses TRBV5-1 with TRBJ2-2, with D perhaps matching TRBD1 (6 bases). V was trimmed by 3 bases and J by 0 bases, leaving 9 bases between them. This CDR3 has 15 residues. CDR1 is SGHRS and CDR2 is YFSETQ in the germline V gene. In nucleotides, the CDR3 is TGCGCCAGCAGCTCGGGACATTCGAACACCGGGGAGCTGTTTTTT. This sequence encodes CASSSGHSNTGELFF.

This clone was found once. The chain carries TRBV5-1 and TRBJ1-1; D unclear. Germline values: CDR1 SGHRS, CDR2 YFSETQ. The CDR3 is 15 amino acids. V was shortened by 4 bases and J by 3 bases, with 16 bases between the two germline ends. CDR3 nucleotides: TGCGCCAGCAGCAAACGGGGAGGGAGAGACACTGAAGCTTTCTTT. This sequence encodes CASSKRGGRDTEAFF.

The rearrangement uses TRBV5-5 and TRBJ2-7; D gene unclear. CDR3 length equals 14 residues. From germline, CDR1 is SGHKS and CDR2 YYEKEE (reference sequence). V was clipped by 5 bases and J by 4 bases, with 16 bases between them. CDR3 sequence reads: CASSFPQRRYEQYF. The CDR3 coding sequence is TGTGCCAGCAGTTTCCCCCAACGAAGGTACGAGCAGTACTTC.

V and J are TRBV19 and TRBJ1-5; D gene uncertain. The V gene lost 1 base and the J gene lost 4 bases, with 17 bases spanning the gap. The CDR3 contains 17 residues. Germline-derived CDR1 and CDR2 are LNHDA and SQIVND (reference sequence). CDR3 residues: CASSIGSEALGNQPQHF. CDR3 in DNA: TGTGCCAGTAGTATAGGTTCAGAAGCCTTGGGGAATCAGCCCCAGCATTTT. Variable domain in full (rest from reference TRBV19 and TRBJ1-5): DGGITQSPKYLFRKEGQNVTLSCEQNLNHDAMYWYRQDPGQGLRLIYYSQIVNDFQKGDIAEGYSVSREKKESFPLTVTSAQKNPTAFYLCASSIGSEALGNQPQHFGDGTRLSIL.

The V call is TRBV2, the J call TRBJ2-5; 8 nucleotides match TRBD2. The V and J ends lost 3 bases and 5 bases, in that order; junction bases with no gene match: 5. CDR3 size: 14 residues. CDR1 is SNHLY, CDR2 FYNNEI, per germline. The CDR3 sequence is CASSEVLAGETQYF. Written as DNA, the CDR3 is TGTGCCAGCAGTGAGGTGTTAGCGGGGGAGACCCAGTACTTC.

CDR3 loop: CASGRSGANVLTF. CDR3 bases: TGTGCCAGCGGCCGATCTGGGGCCAACGTCCTGACTTTC. The chain joins TRBV7-4 to TRBJ2-6; unclear D gene. V gave up 8 bases and J gave up 1 base, with 6 bases separating them. CDR1 and CDR2 from the germline V gene are SGHVT and SQSDAQ. This CDR3 contains 13 residues.

The CDR3 DNA follows: TGTGCCAGCAGCTTAGACGGAAGGGCGAACACCATATATTTT. Encoded protein: CASSLDGRANTIYF. The rearrangement joins TRBV7-9 to TRBJ1-3, with D uncertain. The CDR3 is 14 residues long. Trimming took off 1 base at V and 7 bases at J, with 11 bases between the two ends. Per the germline V gene, CDR1 is SEHNR and CDR2 is FQNEAQ (reference sequence).

On this clone itself: Distinct nucleotide sequences in the sample also encode this CDR3. The chain's CDR3 is CASTSTDTQYF. CDR3 nucleotide sequence: TGTGCCAGCACCAGCACAGATACGCAGTATTTT. This chain uses TRBV6-1 with TRBJ2-3, with D unresolved. Per the germline V gene, CDR1 is MNHNS and CDR2 is SASEGT. Trimming took 7 bases from V and 0 from J, leaving 2 bases between them. The CDR3 is 11 residues long.

This clone was detected a few times. The rearrangement joins TRBV28 to TRBJ1-2, with TRBD1 as a possible D gene (5 bases). This CDR3 is built from 14 residues. CDR1 is MDHEN, CDR2 SYDVKM, per germline. The V gene lost 5 bases and the J gene lost 4 bases, with 14 bases spanning the gap. CDR3 sequence reads: CASSPQGVAYGYTF. The CDR3 DNA is TGTGCCAGCAGTCCGCAGGGAGTTGCCTATGGCTACACCTTC.

The sample holds one count of this clone. The chain has TRBV9 and TRBJ2-7; tentative D call: TRBD2 (6 bases). Germline V gives CDR1 SGDLS, CDR2 YYNGEE. The CDR3 extends over 16 amino acids. Trimming took off 0 bases at V and 2 bases at J, with 15 bases between the two ends. As DNA, the CDR3 is TGTGCCAGCAGCGTAGGGAGTCCGGGAGCAGCCTACGAGCAGTACTTC. Amino acids: CASSVGSPGAAYEQYF.

Comment on this clone: At the DNA level, this CDR3 is encoded by other sequences in the same sample as well. The rearrangement joins TRBV5-4 to TRBJ2-2, with 7 bases that match TRBD2. V trimming: 0 bases; J trimming: 2 bases; junction bases outside the gene matches: 4. The CDR3 length is 16 residues. Germline-derived CDR1 and CDR2 are SGHNT and YYREEE (reference sequence). CDR3 sequence reads: CASSLASGGNTGELFF. In DNA form, the CDR3 reads TGTGCCAGCAGCTTGGCTAGCGGAGGAAACACCGGGGAGCTGTTTTTT. The full variable domain, its missing parts supplied by reference TRBV5-4 and TRBJ2-2, is ETGVTQSPTHLIKTRGQQVTLRCSSQSGHNTVSWYQQALGQGPQFIFQYYREEENGRGNFPPRFSGLQFPNYSSELNVNALELDDSALYLCASSLASGGNTGELFFGEGSRLTVL.